Reported below is one T cell receptor beta chain. Its antigen is not known. The data originate from a study of blood T cells in healthy people across ages. Broader study findings: A strong correlation was found between TCR beta diversity and the percentage of naive T cells. Roughly linearly, TCR beta diversity per million T cells fell as age increased.

Samples each had at least 6 micrograms of total RNA extracted. Together with a sample-barcoded 5' primer, a J-beta primer mix was included in a second PCR lasting about 7 to 11 cycles. Every individual sample yielded 2.5 million or more paired-end reads (each containing CDR3). TCRdb processed the 5' RACE reads anew with MiXCR; each CDR3 protein has one entry. In the table there are about 780,000 distinct CDR3 sequences, 35% to 60% of which are singletons. The source material was blood. The origin of this receptor is a man aged 80 or over in good health.

The CDR3 sequence is CASSSEGWQETQYF. As DNA, the CDR3 is TGTGCCAGCAGCTCGGAGGGGTGGCAAGAGACCCAGTACTTC. V gene TRBV7-2 combines with J gene TRBJ2-5, with D possibly matching TRBD2 (6 bases). Trimming stripped 4 bases from V and 2 bases from J, with 11 bases between. Germline CDR1 reads SGHTA; CDR2 reads FQGNSA. There are 14 residues in the CDR3. The variable domain in full, completed from reference TRBV7-2 and TRBJ2-5, reads GAGVSQSPSNKVTEKGKDVELRCDPISGHTALYWYRQSLGQGLEFLIYFQGNSAPDKSGLPSDRFSAERTGGSVSTLTIQRTQQEDSAVYLCASSSEGWQETQYFGPGTRLLVL.